The subject of this entry is one TCR beta chain. This receptor's antigen is unknown. Nothing much larger sits one base from this clone, and base qualities are not available. This sample stems from a study of PD-L1 blockade in urothelial cancer (dated by TCRdb to about 2017). General notes on the study: Every patient began therapy at some point between 2013 and 2015 and was given atezolizumab 1,200 mg intravenously every 3 weeks. About 85% of the roughly 29 patients were identified as males with urothelial cancer of bladder origin, and a prior smoking history was reported by 18 of 29 patients. An ECOG performance status of 0 or 1 was recorded for the patients, and 0 to 3 prior chemotherapy regimens had been received by the patients. Blood samples were analyzed 3 weeks after the start of treatment (second dose) and 6 weeks after the start of treatment. A median of roughly 140,000 T cells and around 81,000 unique TCRs was obtained from blood samples, and a median clonality of around 0.08 was observed. The study, an exploratory multi-omic analysis, examined somatic, immune and clinical correlates of response to PD-L1 blockade with atezolizumab in urothelial cancer. Pretreatment tumor samples, along with matched peripheral blood collected serially before and after atezolizumab treatment, underwent TCR sequencing. Durable clinical benefit was defined as a progression-free survival longer than 6 months, and TCR features were additionally tested against progression-free survival and overall survival. In the same patients who had TCR sequencing, pretreatment tumors also underwent whole exome sequencing and RNA sequencing. Durable clinical benefit was achieved by nine patients and was not achieved by 20 patients. Twenty-nine patients had pretreatment blood TCR-seq, about 24 had at least one posttreatment blood collection, and about 24 had tumor TCR-seq. Overall study outcomes, separate from this receptor: A pretreatment peripheral blood TCR clonality below the median was linked to improved progression-free and overall survival. Greater expansion of tumor-associated TCR clones in peripheral blood 3 weeks after the start of treatment was observed in patients with durable benefit (n of about 20, p = 0.022). Small sample size (n of about 29) and many exploratory analyses mean the results are intended to be hypothesis-generating.

A cohort of about 31 patients with locally advanced or metastatic urothelial carcinoma, treated at Memorial Sloan Kettering on a trial protocol, was included. Peripheral blood mononuclear cells were collected pretreatment and during treatment, with between 1 and 8 total time points per patient. The Qiagen DNeasy Blood extraction kit was used to purify genomic DNA from total PBMCs and tumor samples. Collected pretreatment and during treatment, PBMCs were isolated and stored as previously described. To estimate absolute template abundance from read counts, synthetic TCR analog templates were spiked into each PCR. Using the immunoSEQ assay, TCRbeta CDR3 regions were amplified from genomic DNA with bias-controlled V and J gene primers. Sequencing of rearranged TCRbeta segments was done at approximately 20X coverage. On the authors' methods: Sequencing errors were corrected by clustering, and CDR3s were annotated against IMGT so that V, D and J genes could be assigned. Out-of-frame and stop-codon sequences were excluded, and only productive TCRbeta rearrangements were used in downstream analyses. Clonality was computed as one minus Shannon entropy normalized by the log of the number of unique productive sequences. Fisher's exact test with Benjamini-Hochberg correction, at a threshold of adjusted p below 0.01, was used to find clones that differed between time points or between blood and tumor. TCRdb obtained this table from immuneACCESS and retained in-frame rearrangements with V and J assigned. These tables miss some clones; where compared with another copy, unresolved V genes account for less than half of the shortfall, and the remainder is unexplained. The V and J calls and the clone size are those of that table, but D and trimming were determined from the DNA. The table for this sample lists about 52,000 clones; over 70% of them were counted only once. Of the sample, about 5.3% is held by the ten largest clones.

Spanning cysteine to phenylalanine, the CDR3 consists of 15 amino acids. The DNA shown is the 45-base CDR3, in frame from base 1. CDR1 is given as SGHRS and CDR2 as YFSETQ, both from the germline V gene. V loses 4 bases of germline sequence and J loses 5 bases, and the interval between the two ends is 19 bases. Sequences were derived from PBMCs, sampled around atezolizumab (anti-PD-L1) treatment. The TCR originated in a man aged 35 to 55 with urothelial cancer. The rearrangement joined TRBV5-1 to TRBJ2-7; matching of 6 bases hints at TRBD2 as the D gene. The DNA sequence is TGCGCCAGCAGCCCTAGGGGACTTATTGGGGACGAGCAGTACTTC. It translates to CASSPRGLIGDEQYF.